This TCR beta chain was captured by sequencing in a study of beta chain features in type 1 diabetes. This clone was picked up a small number of times. CDR3 length equals 16 residues. The germline V gene has CDR1 MDHEN and CDR2 SYDVKM. V lost 4 bases and J lost 2; bases outside the gene matches: 8. Every isolated RNA sample was fully reverse transcribed, so sequencing captured expressed TCRB transcripts. The assay was immunoSEQ multiplex PCR, and TCRdb's table has in-frame clones only and misses some. Of 430,000 or so clones listed, 11% are singletons. The J gene is TRBJ2-1, the V gene TRBV28; 7 bases agree with TRBD1. What was sequenced was naive CD4+ T cells from blood. The TCR originated in a woman aged 18-29 years in good health. The CDR3 region has the DNA TGTGCCAGCAGTTCCCACGGGACAGCGGCCTACAATGAGCAGTTCTTC. Its protein product is CASSSHGTAAYNEQFF.